The 22 T cell receptor beta chains below come from one sample, sequenced in a study of blood T cell repertoires in COVID-19. Sequencing was performed with immunoSEQ multiplex PCR; in TCRdb, only in-frame clones are kept and a portion is missing. The sample lists about 230,000 clones, around 84% occurring once. The material sequenced was peripheral blood. The source of these receptors is a woman aged 40 to 50 who had recovered from COVID-19.

The J gene is TRBJ2-5, the V gene TRBV30; no firm D call. The germline V gene has CDR1 GTSNPN and CDR2 SVGIG (reference sequence). The CDR3 spans 13 residues. V was trimmed by 2 bases and J by 4 bases, leaving 11 bases between them. CDR3 amino acids: CAWSPYRLETQYF. CDR3 DNA: TGTGCCTGGAGTCCGTATCGGTTAGAGACCCAGTACTTC.

The chain joins TRBV4-2 to TRBJ2-7, with 9 bases fitting TRBD1. Germline CDR1 reads LGHNA; CDR2 reads YNFKEQ. This CDR3 contains 17 residues. The V and J ends lost 0 bases and 2 bases, in that order; junction bases with no gene match: 8. CDR3 DNA: TGTGCCAGCAGCCAAGAAACCGGGACAGGGACTACCTACGAGCAGTACTTC. Translated: CASSQETGTGTTYEQYF.

In its sample, this clone was seen a few times. This rearrangement joins TRBV9 to TRBJ2-2; a weak D match, TRBD2 (5 bases). The CDR3 is made up of 15 amino acids. V lost 0 bases, J lost 6 bases, and 12 bases lay in between. Per the germline V gene, CDR1 is SGDLS and CDR2 is YYNGEE. CDR3 in amino acids: CASSVVEGSAGELFF. CDR3 nucleotides: TGTGCCAGCAGCGTAGTAGAGGGATCCGCCGGGGAGCTGTTTTTT.

There are a few counts of this clone. The V call is TRBV5-1, the J call TRBJ1-5; D is undetermined. Trimming left V 0 bases short and J 3 bases short, with 13 bases between. Looked up from germline, CDR1 is SGHRS and CDR2 is YFSETQ. The CDR3 spans 16 residues. In nucleotides, the CDR3 is TGCGCCAGCAGCTTGGGGACTCGGGCGACCAATCAGCCCCAGCATTTT. This gives the protein CASSLGTRATNQPQHF. Full variable domain (remainder filled in from reference TRBV5-1 and TRBJ1-5): KAGVTQTPRYLIKTRGQQVTLSCSPISGHRSVSWYQQTPGQGLQFLFEYFSETQRNKGNFPGRFSGRQFSNSRSEMNVSTLELGDSALYLCASSLGTRATNQPQHFGDGTRLSIL.

The CDR3 coding sequence is TGTGCCAGCAGTGAGCAGGGGAAAGCTGGTGGAAACACTGAAGCTTTCTTT. It encodes CASSEQGKAGGNTEAFF. This rearrangement joins TRBV2 to TRBJ1-1, with a tentative D call TRBD1 (6 bases). The CDR3 has 17 amino acids. Germline values: CDR1 SNHLY, CDR2 FYNNEI. V lost 3 bases and J 2 bases, leaving 19 bases between the germline ends.

CDR3 DNA: TGTGCCAGCAGTGGAAGGGGCGAGCAGTACTTC. It encodes CASSGRGEQYF. V and J are TRBV27 and TRBJ2-7; possibly TRBD1 for D (5 bases). Trimming took off 5 bases at V and 6 bases at J, with 8 bases between the two ends. This CDR3 spans 11 amino acids. From germline, CDR1 is MNHEY and CDR2 SMNVEV (reference sequence).

The CDR3 here is CAWREGNHEQYF. The CDR3 bases are TGTGCCTGGAGAGAGGGCAATCACGAGCAGTACTTC. The chain is built from TRBV30 and TRBJ2-7; possible D gene TRBD2, 5 bases. The CDR3 consists of 12 residues. The germline V and J ends were trimmed by 3 bases and 5 bases, with 11 bases remaining between them. Per germline, CDR1 GTSNPN and CDR2 SVGIG (reference sequence).

The chain joins TRBV27 to TRBJ2-6, with TRBD2 identical over 7 bases. This CDR3 has 15 residues. V gave up 7 bases and J gave up 0 bases; unmatched junction bases: 3. Germline CDR1 is MNHEY and CDR2 is SMNVEV (reference sequence). CDR3 protein: CASKRGVSGANVLTF. For the CDR3, the DNA is TGTGCCAGCAAACGGGGGGTCTCTGGGGCCAACGTCCTGACTTTC.

The chain links TRBV6-5 to TRBJ1-4, with TRBD1 identical over 9 bases. CDR3 length equals 14 residues. Germline lookup yields CDR1 MNHEY and CDR2 SVGAGI. The V segment lost 6 bases and the J segment 7 bases; nucleotides outside the gene matches: 6. For the CDR3, the DNA is TGTGCCAGCAGACACAGGGGGCAGGGTGAAAAACTGTTTTTT. Translating gives CASRHRGQGEKLFF.

Only one count was recorded for this clone. The rearrangement uses TRBV11-3 and TRBJ2-1; D is perhaps TRBD2 (7 bases). CDR1 SGHNT and CDR2 YENEEA come from the germline V gene. The V end lost 6 bases, the J end lost 6 bases, and 18 bases lay between the germline ends. The CDR3 length is 15 residues. In DNA, the CDR3 is TGTGCCAGCAGTCCTTCCGGGGGGCGATTCAATGAGCAGTTCTTC. Its translation: CASSPSGGRFNEQFF.

Only one count was recorded for this clone. This chain connects TRBV13 to TRBJ1-1; D might be TRBD1 (5 bases). V was trimmed by 2 bases and J by 4 bases, leaving 14 bases between them. The CDR3 runs 15 residues. Germline V CDR1 and CDR2: PRHDT, FYEKMQ (reference sequence). CDR3 DNA: TGTGCCAGCAGCTTAATGGAGTGGAGGGGCACTGAAGCTTTCTTT. It yields the protein CASSLMEWRGTEAFF.

Here the CDR3 reads CATSRTRTGDSDTQYF. CDR3 coding DNA: TGTGCCACCAGCAGAACCCGGACAGGGGATTCAGATACGCAGTATTTT. The chain links TRBV15 to TRBJ2-3, with TRBD1 matching over 9 bases. The V gene end was trimmed by 2 bases and the J gene end by 4 bases; junction bases not matched to a gene: 7. Per the germline V gene, CDR1 is LNHNV and CDR2 is YYDKDF (reference sequence). This CDR3 spans 16 amino acids.

CDR3 in amino acids: CASSWGGAETQYF. CDR3 in DNA: TGTGCCAGTAGTTGGGGGGGCGCAGAGACCCAGTACTTC. This chain joins TRBV19 and TRBJ2-5, with D perhaps matching TRBD2 (7 bases). Trimming left V 5 bases short and J 4 bases short, with 11 bases between. Germline-derived CDR1 and CDR2 are LNHDA and SQIVND (reference sequence). The CDR3 loop spans 13 amino acids.

The gene calls are TRBV6-5 and TRBJ1-1, with no clear D. The CDR3 is made up of 12 amino acids. Trimming stripped 6 bases from V and 10 bases from J, with 15 bases between. Germline V gives CDR1 MNHEY, CDR2 SVGAGI. In DNA, the CDR3 is TGTGCCAGCAGCAGATCCCGGGATGGAGCTTTCTTT. Translated, it gives CASSRSRDGAFF.

This chain joins TRBV9 and TRBJ1-1; D is perhaps TRBD1 (5 bases). The CDR3 covers 15 residues. Germline values: CDR1 SGDLS, CDR2 YYNGEE. The germline V and J ends were trimmed by 4 bases and 3 bases, with 16 bases remaining between them. CDR3 sequence: CASSTDSPEDTEAFF. The DNA of the CDR3 is TGTGCCAGCAGCACCGACAGTCCCGAGGACACTGAAGCTTTCTTT.

As to this clone: This CDR3 is also generated by other DNA sequences in the sample. The chain has TRBV19 and TRBJ2-2, with a tentative D call TRBD2 (6 bases). Trimming took off 3 bases at V and 5 bases at J, with 10 bases between the two ends. The CDR3 has 14 amino acids. The V gene's germline CDR1 is LNHDA and CDR2 SQIVND (reference sequence). CDR3 in DNA: TGTGCCAGTAGTATTCGAGCGGGTACCGGGGAGCTGTTTTTT. The encoded protein is CASSIRAGTGELFF.

The J gene is TRBJ1-6, the V gene TRBV6-6; D gene unclear. The CDR3 spans 14 residues. Germline CDR1 and CDR2: MNHNY and SVGAGI (reference sequence). V was pared by 5 bases and J by 0 bases, with 5 bases between. The CDR3 bases are TGTGCCAGCAGTCAGAGCTCCTATAATTCACCCCTCCACTTT. Protein: CASSQSSYNSPLHF.

The chain has TRBV7-3 and TRBJ1-1; D is unresolved. Germline CDR1 is SGHTA and CDR2 is FQGTGA. The CDR3 runs 13 residues. V lost 3 bases and J 5 bases, leaving 10 bases between the germline ends. The CDR3 protein is CASSFGGGTEAFF. Here the CDR3 DNA reads TGTGCCAGCAGCTTCGGCGGCGGAACTGAAGCTTTCTTT.

The rearrangement links TRBV21-1 to TRBJ1-2; TRBD1 is the table's D call, not checked against the DNA. TRBV21-1 is classified as a pseudogene. The CDR3 extends over 14 amino acids. The CDR3 DNA reads TGTGCCAGCAGCAAATTCGCAGTTCATTATGGCTACACCTTC. Amino acids: CASSKFAVHYGYTF.

The chain employs TRBV7-2 and TRBJ2-2; no reliable D call. The germline V and J ends were trimmed by 3 bases and 6 bases, with 14 bases remaining between them. There are 15 residues in the CDR3. Per germline, CDR1 SGHTA and CDR2 FQGNSA. Here the CDR3 reads CASSFIYSTAGELFF. For the CDR3, the DNA is TGTGCCAGCAGCTTTATTTACTCCACCGCCGGGGAGCTGTTTTTT.

This chain connects TRBV29-1 to TRBJ2-3; 7 bases are a match to TRBD1. The length of the CDR3 is 16 residues. From germline, CDR1 is SQVTM and CDR2 ANQGSEA. V shed 5 bases and J 4 bases; nucleotides not matched to a gene: 15. The CDR3 here is CSVQKTGTSTADTQYF. CDR3 nucleotides: TGCAGCGTTCAGAAGACAGGGACCTCCACGGCAGATACGCAGTATTTT.

The chain uses TRBV7-6 and TRBJ2-7; 9 bases are a match to TRBD2. V dropped 5 bases and J dropped 1; count of bases not matched to a gene: 9. The germline gives CDR1 SGHVS, CDR2 FNYEAQ. The CDR3 length is 16 residues. CDR3 in amino acids: CASSPTSGAGSYEQYF. DNA of the CDR3: TGTGCCAGCAGCCCGACTAGCGGTGCGGGATCCTACGAGCAGTACTTC.